The 9 T cell receptor beta chains below were found in one sample sequenced in a study of glioma-infiltrating T cells after dendritic cell vaccination. Clones were sequenced by immunoSEQ multiplex PCR, and TCRdb holds only the in-frame ones, with some missing. Among 75,000 to 95,000 clones, about 81% were seen once, and the ten largest hold over 2%. Stated time point: after dendritic cell vaccination, including at tumor progression/relapse. The input for sequencing was blood, taken after dendritic cell vaccination. These receptors were collected from a human donor with glioblastoma.

The rearrangement uses TRBV5-4 and TRBJ1-2; 8 nucleotides match TRBD1. Germline loops: CDR1 SGHNT, CDR2 YYREEE (reference sequence). The J segment lost 6 bases and the V segment lost 0 bases, leaving 7 bases of the junction unmatched. This CDR3 has 15 residues. In DNA form, the CDR3 reads TGTGCCAGCAGCTTGGCACGACAGGGGAGGGATGGCTACACCTTC. Residues: CASSLARQGRDGYTF.

The genes are TRBV7-2 and TRBJ2-7, with TRBD2 identical over 9 bases. The CDR3 is 13 residues long. After removal of 6 bases from V and 10 bases from J, the junction contained 10 bases not matched to a gene. Germline V gives CDR1 SGHTA, CDR2 FQGNSA. The CDR3 region is CASRGGASGTQYF. The DNA of the CDR3 is TGTGCCAGCAGGGGAGGGGCTAGCGGGACTCAGTACTTC.

This rearrangement joins TRBV5-1 to TRBJ2-7; 8 nucleotides line up with TRBD1. Unmatched junction bases numbered 5, after V lost 4 bases and J lost 5 bases. Germline CDR1 is SGHRS and CDR2 is YFSETQ. This CDR3 is built from 13 residues. CDR3 loop: CASSVGQGHEQYF. CDR3 nucleotide sequence: TGCGCCAGCAGCGTAGGACAGGGCCACGAGCAGTACTTC.

The V gene is TRBV19, the J gene TRBJ2-1; D is ambiguous. The V and J ends lost 5 bases and 6 bases respectively, with 14 bases between them. The length of the CDR3 is 14 residues. In germline, CDR1 is LNHDA, CDR2 SQIVND (reference sequence). CDR3 sequence: CASSSSIVGNEQFF. CDR3 DNA sequence: TGTGCCAGTAGTTCCTCGATAGTTGGCAATGAGCAGTTCTTC.

The rearrangement joins TRBV5-1 to TRBJ2-1, with TRBD1 as a possible D gene (6 bases). This CDR3 has 14 amino acids. V gave up 4 bases and J gave up 4 bases, with 12 bases separating them. The germline CDR1 and CDR2 sequences are SGHRS and YFSETQ. The CDR3 nucleotides are TGCGCCAGCAGCCCAGGGGCTAATTACAATGAGCAGTTCTTC. Translation gives CASSPGANYNEQFF.

This rearrangement joins TRBV19 to TRBJ1-3; D is undetermined. The CDR3 has 12 amino acids. Trimming took off 3 bases at V and 8 bases at J, with 8 bases between the two ends. CDR1 is LNHDA and CDR2 is SQIVND in the germline V gene (reference sequence). The CDR3 DNA reads TGTGCCAGTAGTATCCCCCCGGACACCATATATTTT. Translation: CASSIPPDTIYF.

The chain is built from TRBV4-1 and TRBJ1-1, with D perhaps matching TRBD1 (5 bases). CDR3 length: 14 amino acids. Germline CDR1 MGHRA, CDR2 YSYEKL. V was cut by 6 bases and J by 1 base, with 12 bases left in between. The CDR3 here is CASRGPLKNTEAFF. CDR3 coding DNA: TGCGCCAGCAGGGGGCCCCTAAAGAACACTGAAGCTTTCTTT.

Written as DNA, the CDR3 is TGTGCCAGTACTCCGACAGGTTCTAATCAGCCCCAGCATTTT. Translating gives CASTPTGSNQPQHF. This chain links TRBV19 with TRBJ1-5; D possibly corresponds to TRBD1 (6 bases). V lost 7 bases, J lost 4 bases, and 14 bases lay in between. Germline V gene lookup returns CDR1 LNHDA and CDR2 SQIVND (reference sequence). The CDR3 runs to 14 residues.

V is TRBV11-2 and J is TRBJ2-1; 7 bases map to TRBD2. Per germline, CDR1 SGHAT and CDR2 FQNNGV. The V and J ends lost 0 bases and 6 bases, in that order; junction bases with no gene match: 5. The CDR3 loop spans 15 amino acids. CDR3 sequence (DNA): TGTGCCAGCAGCTTAGATAGGGCTAGCGGCAATGAGCAGTTCTTC. This codes for CASSLDRASGNEQFF.